This TCR beta chain was recovered during a study of T-cell reconstitution after alpha-beta-depleted transplantation in children. The authors prepared the TCRbeta library with unique molecular identifiers. TCRdb passed the PCR reads through MiXCR, listing each CDR3 protein once. The table shows 500,000 to 600,000 distinct CDR3 sequences, with approximately 16% occurring only once. This clonotype has only a few counts. The TCR comes from a human donor who donated a stem cell graft to a child with acute lymphoblastic leukemia. The sample in question was PBMCs from the stem cell graft donor, obtained from the stem cell graft.

The CDR3 protein is CATGTPEYF. CDR3 DNA: TGTGCCACCGGGACTCCTGAGTACTTC. The chain couples TRBV28 to TRBJ2-5; D possibly corresponds to TRBD2 (6 bases). The V gene lost 10 bases and the J gene lost 12 bases, with 12 bases spanning the gap. Germline lookup yields CDR1 MDHEN and CDR2 SYDVKM. The CDR3 spans 9 residues.